This T cell receptor beta chain was profiled in a study of blood T cell repertoires in COVID-19. Using immunoSEQ multiplex PCR, the repertoire was profiled, and TCRdb retains in-frame clones only, with some absent. This sample yields about 150,000 clones, of which 76% are seen a single time; approximately 3.7% belongs to the top ten. The CDR3 runs to 12 residues. The germline V gene has CDR1 KGHDR and CDR2 SFDVKD. V lost 0 bases, J lost 12 bases, and 8 bases lay in between. The TCR comes from a woman older than 75 with acute or convalescent COVID-19. The sample comprised peripheral blood. V gene TRBV24-1 combines with J gene TRBJ2-1; D is unclear. The CDR3 bases are TGTGCCACCAGTGATTTGTCCGCAGGGCAGTTCTTC. This codes for CATSDLSAGQFF.